This TCR beta chain is from a study of tumor-infiltrating lymphocytes in localized non-small cell lung cancer. Study overall: Some samples were collected after neoadjuvant chemotherapy; smokers, never-smokers and several histologies were included.

This clone has just one count. What it binds is not known. Study conclusions and caveats: Different pieces of the same tissue went to different assays, confounding technical variation with intratumor heterogeneity. Tumors had more T cell infiltration than uninvolved lung, per TCRbeta sequencing and CD3 counts. TCR sequencing covered a subset of patients with enough tissue.

The protocol was immunoSEQ multiplex PCR, while the TCRdb copy is restricted to in-frame clones and leaves out a portion. The sample includes under 35,000 clones, roughly 88% seen only once; the top ten take over 2%. The CDR3 runs to 14 residues. Trimming at V came to 6 bases and at J to 7 bases, leaving 9 bases not matched to a gene. Looked up from germline, CDR1 is SQVTM and CDR2 is ANQGSEA. Sequenced: lung tumor tissue. This sequence originates from a human donor with non-small cell lung cancer. The chain combines TRBV29-1 with TRBJ2-3; the match to TRBD1 covers 11 bases. The CDR3 region has the DNA TGCAGCGTGGTATCGGACAGGGGGCTGAATACGCAGTATTTT. This sequence encodes CSVVSDRGLNTQYF.